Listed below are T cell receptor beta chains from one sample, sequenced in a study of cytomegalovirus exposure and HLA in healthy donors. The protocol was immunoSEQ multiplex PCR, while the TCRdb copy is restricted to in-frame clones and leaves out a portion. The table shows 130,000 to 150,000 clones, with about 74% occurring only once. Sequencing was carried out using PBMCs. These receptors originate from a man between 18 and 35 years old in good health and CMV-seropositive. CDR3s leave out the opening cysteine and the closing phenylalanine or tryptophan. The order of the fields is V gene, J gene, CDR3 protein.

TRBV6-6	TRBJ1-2	ASSGLGGYT
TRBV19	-	ASSTPLAGVYEQY
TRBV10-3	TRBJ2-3	AIKLSGAPTDTQY
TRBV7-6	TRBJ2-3	ASSLQSGGALYTDTQY
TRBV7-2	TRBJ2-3	ASRGDSSDTQY
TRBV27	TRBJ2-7	ASRNPRPSGREEQY
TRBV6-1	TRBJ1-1	ASDWEVGSTEAF
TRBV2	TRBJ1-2	ASSEDRGHSYGYT
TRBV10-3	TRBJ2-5	AISGNSGEETQY
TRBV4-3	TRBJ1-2	ASSPAQGNYGYT
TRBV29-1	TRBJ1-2	SDWGGYGYT
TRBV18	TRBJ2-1	ASSPGTSGSNEQF
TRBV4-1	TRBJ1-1	ASSQDPPRVGWTEAF
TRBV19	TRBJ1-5	ASSLRQRNQPQH
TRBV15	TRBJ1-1	ATSRDPTGLVTEAF
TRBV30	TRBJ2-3	AWSASNTDTQY
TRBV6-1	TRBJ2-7	ASRGARYEQY
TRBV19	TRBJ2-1	ASSFLAGVYNEQF
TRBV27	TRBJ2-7	ASTSTGGGGAGEQY
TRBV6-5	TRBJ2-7	ASSYGQLYEQY
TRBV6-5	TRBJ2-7	ASRGTGRLREQY
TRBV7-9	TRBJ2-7	ASSRWTSGRSGEQY
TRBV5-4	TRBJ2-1	ASSEGLAGGPSRF
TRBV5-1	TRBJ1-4	ASSTQPGQVNEKLF
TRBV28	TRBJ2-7	ASIAGGLDEQY
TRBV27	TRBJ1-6	ASSLGNRGWSNSPLH
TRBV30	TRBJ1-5	AWSVRDLRTGADNSNQPQH
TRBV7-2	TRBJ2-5	ASSLSGWETQY
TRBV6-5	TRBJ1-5	ASSYTGSNQPQH
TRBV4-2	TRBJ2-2	ASSRRRGGEANTGELF
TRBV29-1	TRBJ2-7	SVEVGTGTASYEQY
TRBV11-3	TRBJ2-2	ASSLRGANTGELF
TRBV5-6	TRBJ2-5	ASSLVATQETQY
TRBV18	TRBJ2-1	ASSPRQHEQF
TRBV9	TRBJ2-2	ASSVGGGTGELF
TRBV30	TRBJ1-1	ASAGTGGKAF
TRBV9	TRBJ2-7	ASSVQEGYEQY
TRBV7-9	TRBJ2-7	ASSLALGGTSNEQY
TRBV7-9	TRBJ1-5	ASSFRGDQPQH
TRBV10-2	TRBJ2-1	ASSEFKAVDEQF
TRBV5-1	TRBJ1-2	ASSLEGQGYGYT
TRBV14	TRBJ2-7	ASSRGHHYEQY
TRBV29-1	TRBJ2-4	SVEDRVDIQY
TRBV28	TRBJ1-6	ATWDNNSPLH
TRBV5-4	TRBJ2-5	ASSLVDRDQETQY
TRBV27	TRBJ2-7	ASSWDSQYEQY
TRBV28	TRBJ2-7	ASQSAGGYEQY
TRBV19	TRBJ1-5	ASSNGRHYNQPQH
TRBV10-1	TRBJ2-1	ASSDPAGSSSYNEQF
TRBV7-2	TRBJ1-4	ASSYEAGLGNEKLF
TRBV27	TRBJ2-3	ASSSSGGPTDTQY
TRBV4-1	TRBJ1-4	ASSAGQGITNEKLF
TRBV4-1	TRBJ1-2	ASSQSRAVSNYGYT